These 20 T cell receptor beta chains originate from one sample sequenced in a study of beta chain features in type 1 diabetes. All of the isolated RNA was reverse transcribed, so expressed TCRB transcripts were sequenced. The data were produced by immunoSEQ multiplex PCR, yet TCRdb's version contains in-frame clones alone and is incomplete. Here the sample spans about 360,000 clones, over 10% being singletons. The sample comprised naive CD4+ T cells from blood. All receptors derive from a man between 18 and 35 years old in good health.

This clone was seen a few times. The J gene is TRBJ2-3, the V gene TRBV5-6; 7 nucleotides align to TRBD1. CDR1 and CDR2 (germline): SGHDT, YYEEEE. This CDR3 region has 14 residues. After removal of 5 bases from V and 1 base from J, the junction contained 4 bases not matched to a gene. The CDR3 region has the DNA TGTGCCAGCAGATGGGACAGAGGCACAGATACGCAGTATTTT. Its translation is CASRWDRGTDTQYF.

This clone was seen a few times. The chain joins TRBV19 to TRBJ1-2, with D possibly TRBD1 on 5 matching bases. This CDR3 contains 12 residues. Deletions cut 4 bases from V and 7 bases from J, with 10 bases between. Germline CDR1 is LNHDA and CDR2 is SQIVND (reference sequence). CDR3 amino acids: CASSRPGLGYTF. The CDR3 bases are TGTGCCAGTAGTAGGCCAGGGCTTGGCTACACCTTC.

The rearrangement joins TRBV5-4 to TRBJ1-2; TRBD1 agrees at 8 bases. The junction had 7 bases not matched to a gene; V was cut back by 0 bases and J by 6 bases. This CDR3 is 15 amino acids long. Germline lookup yields CDR1 SGHNT and CDR2 YYREEE (reference sequence). Here the CDR3 reads CASSLGGTGRDGYTF. The CDR3 nucleotides read TGTGCCAGCAGCTTGGGGGGGACAGGACGTGATGGCTACACCTTC.

This clone appeared a few times. V is TRBV4-3 and J is TRBJ1-1; 9 bases line up with TRBD1. The CDR3 is 17 residues long. Germline V CDR1 and CDR2: LGHNA, YSLEER. The V segment lost 3 bases and the J segment 5 bases; nucleotides outside the gene matches: 13. CDR3: CASSQIIQGASWTEAFF. In DNA, the CDR3 is TGCGCCAGCAGCCAGATTATACAGGGGGCGTCTTGGACTGAAGCTTTCTTT.

This clone was recorded a few times. The genes are TRBV30 and TRBJ1-5; D might be TRBD1 (5 bases). This CDR3 has 15 residues. The V gene lost 8 bases and the J gene lost 0 bases, with 17 bases spanning the gap. CDR1 and CDR2 from the germline V gene are GTSNPN and SVGIG (reference sequence). The CDR3 loop is CAGPPLGPSNQPQHF. CDR3 DNA sequence: TGTGCCGGCCCGCCACTGGGGCCTAGCAATCAGCCCCAGCATTTT.

This chain joins TRBV11-2 and TRBJ2-1; possible D gene TRBD2, 6 bases. This CDR3 spans 15 amino acids. CDR1 is SGHAT, CDR2 FQNNGV, per germline. The germline V and J ends were trimmed by 0 bases and 8 bases, with 14 bases remaining between them. DNA of the CDR3: TGTGCCAGCAGCTTAGAGGGACTCTCATCGGATGAGCAGTTCTTC. It translates to CASSLEGLSSDEQFF.

The chain is built from TRBV28 and TRBJ1-1, with TRBD1 matching 8 bases. The V gene's germline CDR1 is MDHEN and CDR2 SYDVKM. V lost 4 bases to trimming and J lost 1 base; unmatched junction nucleotides: 8. The CDR3 sequence is 16 residues long. The CDR3 loop is CASSSLFGQGNTEAFF. The DNA of the CDR3 is TGTGCCAGCAGTTCCCTCTTCGGACAGGGGAACACTGAAGCTTTCTTT.

This chain links TRBV30 with TRBJ2-7; TRBD2 is a possible D gene (6 bases). Germline V gives CDR1 GTSNPN, CDR2 SVGIG (reference sequence). The V gene lost 3 bases and the J gene lost 1 base, with 13 bases spanning the gap. This CDR3 comprises 14 residues. CDR3 residues: CAWSALRGSYEQYF. The CDR3 DNA sequence: TGTGCCTGGAGCGCGCTGCGGGGATCCTACGAGCAGTACTTC.

The CDR3 reads CASSVEEGYSYEQYF. CDR3 DNA sequence: TGTGCCAGCAGCGTAGAGGAGGGATACTCCTACGAGCAGTACTTC. This rearrangement joins TRBV9 to TRBJ2-7; a possible D gene is TRBD2 (6 bases). The CDR3 covers 15 residues. In germline, CDR1 is SGDLS, CDR2 YYNGEE. V was shortened by 0 bases and J by 0 bases, with 10 bases between the two germline ends.

This clone was detected a few times. The chain recombines TRBV28 with TRBJ1-1; 11 bases agree with TRBD1. Trimming took 3 bases from V and 4 from J; bases not matched to a gene: 4. CDR1 and CDR2 from the germline V gene are MDHEN and SYDVKM. The length of the CDR3 is 15 residues. This CDR3 reads CASSFVGQGVTEAFF. The CDR3 DNA follows: TGTGCCAGCAGTTTTGTGGGACAGGGGGTCACTGAAGCTTTCTTT.

This chain links TRBV7-2 with TRBJ1-6; D gene uncertain. The V end was cut by 2 bases, the J end by 0 bases, with 8 bases between. The CDR3 extends over 16 amino acids. CDR1 SGHTA and CDR2 FQGNSA come from the germline V gene. The CDR3 nucleotides are TGTGCCAGCAGCTTATCGTTGAGCTCCTATAATTCACCCCTCCACTTT. It codes for CASSLSLSSYNSPLHF.

J is TRBJ2-1 and V is TRBV10-3, with unresolved D. The ends were cut back, 8 bases at V and 0 bases at J, with 14 bases in the middle. The length of the CDR3 is 15 residues. Germline V lookup: CDR1 ENHRY, CDR2 SYGVKD. The CDR3 sequence is CAIRIVRSSYNEQFF. The CDR3 nucleotides read TGTGCCATCCGCATAGTGCGGAGCTCCTACAATGAGCAGTTCTTC.

This rearrangement joins TRBV7-9 to TRBJ2-4; 8 bases match TRBD2. The germline V gene has CDR1 SEHNR and CDR2 FQNEAQ (reference sequence). This CDR3 is 19 amino acids long. Trimming cost V 6 bases and J 0 bases; bases outside gene matches: 16. CDR3 nucleotide sequence: TGTGCCAGCAGTCAGTGGACTAGCCAGGCGGGGCGAGCCAAAAACATTCAGTACTTC. Protein: CASSQWTSQAGRAKNIQYF.

CDR3 sequence (DNA): TGTGCCAGCAGCTTTCAAGGACAGGCTGGCGGGGAGCTGTTTTTT. Translation gives CASSFQGQAGGELFF. This chain uses TRBV5-4 with TRBJ2-2; 7 nucleotides line up with TRBD1. The CDR3 contains 15 residues. The V segment lost 2 bases and the J segment 7 bases; nucleotides outside the gene matches: 8. Germline V gene sequence: CDR1 SGHNT, CDR2 YYREEE (reference sequence).

J is TRBJ2-7 and V is TRBV4-3, with D perhaps TRBD1 (6 bases). Germline V gives CDR1 LGHNA, CDR2 YSLEER. Trimming removed 2 bases from V and 3 bases from J, with 17 bases in between. The CDR3 length is 16 residues. CDR3 nucleotides: TGCGCCAGCAGCCAACTGGGGGCAGGTGGATTCTACGAGCAGTACTTC. Protein product: CASSQLGAGGFYEQYF.

The sample holds a few counts of this clone. The chain joins TRBV30 to TRBJ1-5, with 7 bases that match TRBD1. CDR3 length equals 16 residues. Trimming removed 3 bases from V and 1 base from J; junction bases left unmatched: 9. Germline V gene data show CDR1 as GTSNPN and CDR2 as SVGIG (reference sequence). CDR3 region: CAWSLGQSLSNQPQHF. CDR3 nucleotide sequence: TGTGCCTGGAGCTTGGGACAGTCCTTAAGCAATCAGCCCCAGCATTTT.

This clone was counted ten times or more. The V and J genes are TRBV29-1 and TRBJ2-5; 8 bases line up with TRBD1. The CDR3 loop spans 13 amino acids. The V gene's germline CDR1 is SQVTM and CDR2 ANQGSEA. V shed 6 bases, J shed 4 bases, and the junction held 7 bases outside the gene matches. In DNA form, the CDR3 reads TGCAGCGTCGGAATGGACAGGGTAGAGACCCAGTACTTC. Translating gives CSVGMDRVETQYF.

The rearrangement joins TRBV7-2 to TRBJ1-5, with D possibly TRBD1 on 5 matching bases. The CDR3 is 15 amino acids. Germline lookup yields CDR1 SGHTA and CDR2 FQGNSA. V was cut by 1 base and J by 3 bases, with 10 bases left in between. CDR3 sequence: CASSLGQIYNQPQHF. In DNA form, the CDR3 reads TGTGCCAGCAGCTTAGGACAGATCTACAATCAGCCCCAGCATTTT.

This clone was observed a few times. The rearrangement uses TRBV5-6 and TRBJ2-1; possibly TRBD1 for D (6 bases). Per germline, CDR1 SGHDT and CDR2 YYEEEE. The CDR3 is made up of 16 amino acids. V lost 1 base and J lost 1, with 12 bases in between. The CDR3 DNA reads as TGTGCCAGCAGCTTGTTAAGTAGGGGGTCCTACAATGAGCAGTTCTTC. It specifies CASSLLSRGSYNEQFF.

This clone occurred a few times. The CDR3 region is CASSPAMRDQPQHF. In DNA form, the CDR3 reads TGTGCCAGCTCACCCGCTATGAGGGATCAGCCCCAGCATTTT. This chain connects TRBV18 to TRBJ1-5; D not resolved. The CDR3 is 14 amino acids. Trimming shortened V by 3 bases and J by 5 bases, and 11 bases separated the two germline ends. The germline CDR1 and CDR2 sequences are KGHSH and LQKENI.